This entry lists 21 T cell receptor beta chains sequenced from one sample in a study of T cells in women clearing cervical HPV infection. Some clones are missing from TCRdb's copy, which holds only in-frame ones; the method was immunoSEQ multiplex PCR. The sample table includes about 20,000 clones. Sequencing input: blood buffy coat. The source of these receptors is a woman aged 18 to 75 with a cervical HPV16 infection that either progressed to CIN3+ or cleared (not recorded which).

To note about this clone: The read comes to an end 3 residues before the CDR3 does, leaving the germline J gene to fill in the end. The rearrangement uses TRBV20-1 and TRBJ2-5, with 13 bases fitting TRBD2. The V gene end was trimmed by 3 bases and the J gene end by 4 bases; junction bases not matched to a gene: 5. Germline CDR1 reads DFQATT; CDR2 reads SNEGSKA (reference sequence). The CDR3 has 15 residues. Here the CDR3 reads CSASPGLAGVETQYF. The sequenced CDR3 bases are TGCAGTGCTAGCCCTGGACTAGCGGGAGTAGAGACC.

Regarding this clone: The observed sequence ends 3 residues before the CDR3 terminus, with the missing tail filled in from the germline J gene. The chain couples TRBV20-1 to TRBJ2-5; no reliable D call. The V end was cut by 3 bases, the J end by 4 bases, with 6 bases between. The CDR3 consists of 11 residues. Germline lookup yields CDR1 DFQATT and CDR2 SNEGSKA (reference sequence). The DNA read from the CDR3 is TGCAGTGCTAGTGGGCGAGAGACC. This translates into CSASGRET. The complete CDR3 sequence is CSASGRETQYF.

A note on this clone: The CDR3 end is not reached by the read, which stops 3 residues before it; the germline J gene fills it in. V usage is TRBV20-1 and J usage is TRBJ2-3, with D possibly TRBD1 on 6 matching bases. V was cut by 1 base and J by 4 bases, with 15 bases left in between. Germline CDR1 and CDR2: DFQATT and SNEGSKA (reference sequence). The CDR3 runs 15 residues. The CDR3 region is CSARVPQGGADTQYF. CDR3 DNA (partial): TGCAGTGCTAGAGTTCCACAGGGTGGCGCAGATACG.

Comment on this clone: The read stops 3 residues short of the end of the CDR3; the missing end is completed from the germline J gene. The chain joins TRBV29-1 to TRBJ1-2; no reliable D call. The CDR3 has 13 residues. V was clipped by 4 bases and J by 0 bases, with 9 bases between them. The V gene's germline CDR1 is SQVTM and CDR2 ANQGSEA. The sequenced CDR3 bases are TGCAGCGTTGTTAATTTAGCTAACTATGGC. The encoded protein is CSVVNLANYG. In full, the CDR3 reads CSVVNLANYGYTF.

A note on this clone: Read data end 3 residues before the CDR3 end; the end is taken from the germline J gene. V and J are TRBV20-1 and TRBJ1-1; TRBD1 aligns across 12 bases. Germline V gives CDR1 DFQATT, CDR2 SNEGSKA (reference sequence). V was clipped by 6 bases and J by 1 base; unmatched bases: 6. CDR3 length: 15 residues. The CDR3 loop reads CSATGTGGWNTEAFF. Partial CDR3 DNA: TGCAGTGCCACTGGGACAGGGGGCTGGAACACTGAA.

Turning to this clone: The read ends 3 residues before the CDR3 terminus; that terminus is restored from the germline J gene. This chain links TRBV5-1 with TRBJ2-3; 7 bases fit TRBD1. Germline V CDR1 and CDR2: SGHRS, YFSETQ. Trimming at V came to 4 bases and at J to 1 base, leaving 6 bases not matched to a gene. The CDR3 spans 15 residues. The CDR3 loop is CASSPTGTGTDTQYF. CDR3 DNA (partial): TGCGCCAGCAGCCCGACAGGGACGGGCACAGATACG.

Points on this clone: Coverage ceases 3 residues before the CDR3 finishes, and the germline J gene fills in the end. The rearrangement links TRBV2 to TRBJ2-2; D tentatively reads TRBD1 or TRBD2 (5 bases each). The CDR3 length is 12 residues. Germline V lookup: CDR1 SNHLY, CDR2 FYNNEI. Trimming took off 6 bases at V and 6 bases at J, with 8 bases between the two ends. The CDR3 loop is CASRRGAGELFF. The covered CDR3 bases are TGTGCCAGCAGGAGGGGAGCCGGGGAG.

Note on this clone: With the read ending 3 residues before the CDR3 end, the germline J gene is used to fill in that end. The V call is TRBV5-4, the J call TRBJ2-3; 9 positions match TRBD1. V shed 10 bases and J 3 bases; nucleotides not matched to a gene: 12. Germline CDR1 is SGHNT and CDR2 is YYREEE (reference sequence). This CDR3 is built from 15 residues. CDR3 sequence reads: CAGNEQGARTDTQYF. The sequenced part of the CDR3 DNA is TGTGCCGGAAACGAACAGGGGGCGCGGACAGATACG.

As regards this clone: The missing CDR3 end, 3 residues past where the read stops, is filled in from the germline J gene. The chain is built from TRBV2 and TRBJ2-7; 10 bases align to TRBD2. V shed 6 bases, J shed 6 bases, and the junction held 11 bases outside the gene matches. The CDR3 length is 15 residues. Germline V gene lookup returns CDR1 SNHLY and CDR2 FYNNEI. CDR3 DNA (partial): TGTGCCAGCAGACTAGGACTAGCGGTTATAGGCGAG. The encoded protein is CASRLGLAVIGE. Given in full, the CDR3 is CASRLGLAVIGEQYF.

With regard to this clone: The read finishes 3 residues shy of the CDR3 end, and the germline J gene is used to complete it. This chain links TRBV5-6 with TRBJ1-2; D perhaps matches TRBD1 (6 bases). The germline CDR1 and CDR2 sequences are SGHDT and YYEEEE. This CDR3 spans 15 amino acids. Trimming pared 4 bases from V and 4 bases from J, leaving 17 bases between. CDR3: CASSGGGALGYGYTF. The DNA read from the CDR3 is TGTGCCAGCAGCGGTGGGGGGGCGTTAGGCTATGGC. Full variable domain (outside the CDR3, taken from reference TRBV5-6 and TRBJ1-2): DAGVTQSPTHLIKTRGQQVTLRCSPKSGHDTVSWYQQALGQGPQFIFQYYEEEERQRGNFPDRFSGHQFPNYSSELNVNALLLGDSALYLCASSGGGALGYGYTFGSGTRLTVV.

With respect to this clone: Read sequence stops 3 residues before the CDR3 end, and the germline J gene provides the missing end. This sequence joins TRBV4-1 and TRBJ1-2; maybe TRBD1 (6 bases). The germline gives CDR1 MGHRA, CDR2 YSYEKL. With 0 bases removed from V and 4 bases from J, the gap between germline ends came to 9 bases. CDR3 length: 14 amino acids. CDR3 region: CASSQELQGYGYTF. The covered CDR3 bases are TGCGCCAGCAGCCAAGAATTACAGGGCTATGGC.

For this clone: The observed sequence ends 3 residues before the CDR3 terminus, with the missing tail filled in from the germline J gene. V gene TRBV5-4 combines with J gene TRBJ2-2; 7 nucleotides agree with TRBD1. This CDR3 has 16 amino acids. V shed 2 bases and J 3 bases; nucleotides not matched to a gene: 7. CDR1 and CDR2 (germline): SGHNT, YYREEE (reference sequence). CDR3 DNA (partial): TGTGCCAGCAGCTTCCTACAGGGGCGGGACACCGGGGAG. Translation gives CASSFLQGRDTGE. The whole CDR3 reads CASSFLQGRDTGELFF.

As concerns this clone: Read coverage stops 3 residues before the CDR3 terminus; the germline J gene supplies the remainder. The chain uses TRBV7-9 and TRBJ2-5; D is uncertain. The CDR3 covers 15 residues. V was shortened by 2 bases and J by 5 bases, with 15 bases between the two germline ends. Germline CDR1 is SEHNR and CDR2 is FQNEAQ (reference sequence). The DNA read from the CDR3 is TGTGCCAGCAGCTTACTGGCTGTTCTCGGGGAGACC. This codes for CASSLLAVLGET. The complete CDR3 sequence is CASSLLAVLGETQYF.

On this clone: The read halts 3 residues ahead of the CDR3 end, with the missing end drawn from the germline J gene. The rearrangement links TRBV5-1 to TRBJ2-1; D is possibly TRBD2 (6 bases). The CDR3 covers 15 residues. CDR1 is SGHRS, CDR2 YFSETQ, per germline. The germline V and J ends were trimmed by 0 bases and 1 base, with 8 bases remaining between them. The DNA read from the CDR3 is TGCGCCAGCAGCTTGGGACTAGGGTCCTACAATGAG. Protein sequence: CASSLGLGSYNE. The full CDR3 is CASSLGLGSYNEQFF.

To note about this clone: With the read ending 3 residues before the CDR3 end, the germline J gene is used to fill in that end. The chain employs TRBV6-2 or TRBV6-3 and TRBJ1-2; no reliable D call. The CDR3 runs 13 residues. Trimming took off 5 bases at V and 5 bases at J, with 12 bases between the two ends. CDR1 is MNHEY and CDR2 is SVGEGT in the germline V gene. The CDR3: CASSTGLTYGYTF. The sequenced part of the CDR3 DNA is TGTGCCAGCAGTACTGGACTGACTTATGGC.

Remarks on this clone: From the germline J gene comes the end of the CDR3, since the read stops 3 residues before it. The V call is TRBV20-1, the J call TRBJ2-5; D might be TRBD2 (5 bases). The CDR3 sequence is 14 residues long. Germline V gene sequence: CDR1 DFQATT, CDR2 SNEGSKA (reference sequence). Between the trimmed V and J ends, which lost 6 bases and 4 bases, there was a span of 18 bases. Partial CDR3 DNA: TGCAGTGCCAAGACCGGGCTAGCCCTAGAGACC. Residues: CSAKTGLALET. The complete CDR3 sequence is CSAKTGLALETQYF.

Regarding this clone: The CDR3 end is not reached by the read, which stops 3 residues before it; the germline J gene fills it in. The J gene is TRBJ1-1, the V gene TRBV6-1; D is uncertain. Per the germline V gene, CDR1 is MNHNS and CDR2 is SASEGT. Trimming stripped 3 bases from V and 3 bases from J, with 8 bases between. The CDR3 is made up of 13 amino acids. The CDR3 spells CASSDTLDTEAFF. The part of the CDR3 DNA that was read is TGTGCCAGCAGTGACACCCTAGACACTGAA.

As to this clone: The read ends 3 residues before the CDR3 terminus; that terminus is restored from the germline J gene. This chain connects TRBV5-4 to TRBJ1-2; 8 nucleotides line up with TRBD1. The germline CDR1 and CDR2 sequences are SGHNT and YYREEE (reference sequence). The CDR3 contains 15 residues. The trim removed 4 bases at V and 7 bases at J, leaving 12 bases unmatched. CDR3 protein: CASSHGQGPSGGYTF. The CDR3 bases that were read are TGTGCCAGCAGCCATGGACAGGGACCATCTGGTGGC.

Details on this clone: The CDR3 is cut off 3 residues early in the read; its end comes from the germline J gene. J is TRBJ2-7 and V is TRBV7-9, with 11 bases that match TRBD1. Trimming at V came to 5 bases and at J to 3 bases, leaving 6 bases not matched to a gene. Per the germline V gene, CDR1 is SEHNR and CDR2 is FQNEAQ (reference sequence). This CDR3 has 15 amino acids. The sequenced CDR3 bases are TGTGCCAGCAGCAAAGCCGGGACAGGGGGCTACGAG. It encodes CASSKAGTGGYE. The entire CDR3 sequence reads CASSKAGTGGYEQYF.

With respect to this clone: The read halts 3 residues ahead of the CDR3 end, with the missing end drawn from the germline J gene. V is TRBV4-2 and J is TRBJ1-4, with 7 bases fitting TRBD1. Germline V gene data show CDR1 as LGHNA and CDR2 as YNFKEQ. Trimming cost V 0 bases and J 8 bases; bases outside gene matches: 9. This CDR3 has 16 amino acids. Here the CDR3 reads CASSQDVGDSKEKLFF. The CDR3 DNA, read in part, is TGTGCCAGCAGCCAAGATGTGGGGGACAGTAAGGAAAAA.

In regard to this clone: The CDR3 end lies 3 residues beyond the end of the read and is filled in from the germline J gene. The V call is TRBV7-8, the J call TRBJ2-5, with TRBD2 matching over 10 bases. Germline CDR1 reads SGHVS; CDR2 reads FQNEAQ. The CDR3 contains 16 residues. Unmatched junction bases numbered 10, after V lost 5 bases and J lost 4 bases. CDR3: CASSTRLAGARETQYF. CDR3 DNA, as far as it was read: TGTGCCAGCAGCACCCGTCTAGCGGGAGCTCGAGAGACC.